These 21 T cell receptor beta chains share one sample of origin, sequenced in a study of blood T cell repertoires in COVID-19 (dated by TCRdb to 2018 to 2020). The library was built by means of the immunoSEQ multiplex PCR assay. As stored in TCRdb, this immuneACCESS dataset retains in-frame rearrangements with V and J assigned. A fraction of the clones does not appear; measured against another copy, unresolved V genes explain less than half of the discrepancy, and the remainder lacks a known reason. The sample data list around 100,000 clones, and roughly 87% of these were observed just once. The top ten constitute approximately 7.3% of the sample. Sequenced sample: peripheral blood. The receptors stem from a man between 25 and 39 years old in a cohort sampled during active COVID-19.

The chain employs TRBV27 and TRBJ2-1; 11 nucleotides match TRBD2. With V trimmed by 5 bases and J by 9 bases, 18 bases remained unmatched. CDR1 and CDR2 (germline): MNHEY, SMNVEV (reference sequence). The CDR3 covers 18 residues. CDR3 sequence: CASSVIASLAGGLGEQFF. In DNA, the CDR3 is TGTGCCAGCAGTGTGATCGCATCTCTAGCGGGGGGCTTAGGTGAGCAGTTCTTC.

The CDR3 region has the DNA TGTGCCAGCAGCTTAGGGCGAGGCAAAATCTCCTACGAGCAGTACTTC. Encoded protein: CASSLGRGKISYEQYF. The rearrangement joins TRBV13 to TRBJ2-7, with D hard to call. V lost 0 bases to trimming and J lost 0 bases, with 12 bases between them. The CDR3 extends over 16 amino acids. The V gene's germline CDR1 is PRHDT and CDR2 FYEKMQ (reference sequence).

V usage is TRBV18 and J usage is TRBJ2-7; weak D call: TRBD1 (6 bases). Germline V lookup: CDR1 KGHSH, CDR2 LQKENI. With 2 bases removed from V and 2 bases from J, the gap between germline ends came to 13 bases. This CDR3 has 15 amino acids. The CDR3 DNA reads as TGTGCCAGCTCACCAGGACAGTCGGAGACCTACGAGCAGTACTTC. Its translation: CASSPGQSETYEQYF.

The chain is built from TRBV6-6 and TRBJ1-3, with 9 bases lining up with TRBD1. The V and J ends lost 5 bases and 4 bases, in that order; junction bases with no gene match: 12. Germline V gives CDR1 MNHNY, CDR2 SVGAGI (reference sequence). The CDR3 runs 17 residues. The CDR3, as DNA: TGTGCCAGCAGTCTTACGTACGGGACAGGGCTAGGAAACACCATATATTTT. Translated, it gives CASSLTYGTGLGNTIYF.

The genes are TRBV15 and TRBJ1-1; maybe TRBD1 (6 bases). This CDR3 has 14 amino acids. Germline loops: CDR1 LNHNV, CDR2 YYDKDF (reference sequence). V lost 5 bases and J 0 bases, leaving 10 bases between the germline ends. CDR3 sequence: CATSVGQMNTEAFF. CDR3 sequence (DNA): TGTGCCACCAGCGTAGGACAGATGAACACTGAAGCTTTCTTT.

The V call is TRBV6-6, the J call TRBJ1-1; 9 nucleotides align to TRBD1. J was trimmed by 6 bases and V by 0 bases; bases with no gene match: 2. CDR1 and CDR2 from the germline V gene are MNHNY and SVGAGI (reference sequence). CDR3 size: 14 residues. The CDR3 loop reads CASSYSDRGPEAFF. CDR3 nucleotide sequence: TGTGCCAGCAGTTACTCGGACAGGGGCCCTGAAGCTTTCTTT.

This clone appeared once. The chain employs TRBV4-2 and TRBJ1-2; D perhaps matches TRBD1 (5 bases). The V gene's germline CDR1 is LGHNA and CDR2 YNFKEQ. V lost 0 bases, J lost 7 bases, and 9 bases lay in between. The CDR3 is 13 amino acids. CDR3: CASSQDGAGGYTF. The CDR3 DNA is TGTGCCAGCAGCCAAGATGGGGCCGGTGGCTACACCTTC.

The chain combines TRBV2 with TRBJ2-3, with 7 bases aligning to TRBD2. The V gene end was trimmed by 8 bases and the J gene end by 0 bases; junction bases not matched to a gene: 8. CDR3 size: 15 residues. Germline lookup yields CDR1 SNHLY and CDR2 FYNNEI. For the CDR3, the DNA is TGTGCCAGCGTTCCTGCGGGAGTAAGCACAGATACGCAGTATTTT. Residues: CASVPAGVSTDTQYF.

The rearrangement joins TRBV10-2 to TRBJ2-5, with 10 bases identical to TRBD2. Germline CDR1 reads WSHSY; CDR2 reads SAAADI. This CDR3 has 15 amino acids. J lost 2 bases, V lost 7 bases, and 7 bases had no gene match. The CDR3 sequence: CASTLASGGQETQYF. In nucleotides, the CDR3 is TGCGCCAGCACGTTGGCTAGCGGGGGACAAGAGACCCAGTACTTC.

The rearrangement joins TRBV19 to TRBJ2-7; 9 bases map to TRBD1. V lost 5 bases to trimming and J lost 4 bases; unmatched junction nucleotides: 15. Germline loops: CDR1 LNHDA, CDR2 SQIVND (reference sequence). The length of the CDR3 is 17 residues. CDR3 sequence reads: CASSYWGDGTGTYEQYF. In DNA, the CDR3 is TGTGCCAGTAGTTATTGGGGGGATGGGACAGGGACATACGAGCAGTACTTC.

The V gene is TRBV28, the J gene TRBJ1-1; D is unresolved. V lost 1 base and J 8 bases, leaving 11 bases between the germline ends. The CDR3 is 13 residues long. Germline CDR1 reads MDHEN; CDR2 reads SYDVKM. The CDR3 region has the DNA TGTGCCAGCAGTTTATCTCAGACACTCGAAGCTTTCTTT. Translated, it gives CASSLSQTLEAFF.

The rearrangement joins TRBV25-1 to TRBJ2-7, with TRBD2 matching 11 bases. V gave up 3 bases and J gave up 2 bases; unmatched junction bases: 3. CDR1 and CDR2 (germline): MGHDK, SYGVNS. CDR3 length: 15 residues. The CDR3: CASSETSGVTYEQYF. Here the CDR3 DNA reads TGTGCCAGCAGTGAGACTAGCGGGGTCACCTACGAGCAGTACTTC.

This rearrangement joins TRBV25-1 to TRBJ2-1; TRBD2 might be the D (6 bases). The germline V and J ends were trimmed by 6 bases and 9 bases, with 15 bases remaining between them. The CDR3 consists of 13 residues. The germline V gene has CDR1 MGHDK and CDR2 SYGVNS. For the CDR3, the DNA is TGTGCCAGCAGCAGGGAGGCTTTAGGTGAGCAGTTCTTC. It yields the protein CASSREALGEQFF.

The chain uses TRBV5-1 and TRBJ2-1; perhaps TRBD1 as D (6 bases). V was pared by 0 bases and J by 7 bases, with 14 bases between. The germline CDR1 and CDR2 sequences are SGHRS and YFSETQ. CDR3 length: 15 amino acids. This CDR3 reads CASSLVVYRENEQFF. In DNA form, the CDR3 reads TGCGCCAGCAGCTTGGTAGTTTACAGGGAGAATGAGCAGTTCTTC.

This clone has just one count. The chain couples TRBV6-5 to TRBJ2-6; D uncertain. Germline CDR1 reads MNHEY; CDR2 reads SVGAGI. V was pared by 5 bases and J by 0 bases, with 8 bases between. This CDR3 comprises 15 residues. CDR3 in DNA: TGTGCCAGCAGTAGAGGAGCCTCTGGGGCCAACGTCCTGACTTTC. It encodes CASSRGASGANVLTF.

The chain combines TRBV2 with TRBJ2-1, with a tentative D call TRBD1 (6 bases). The V gene lost 4 bases and the J gene lost 5 bases, with 15 bases spanning the gap. This CDR3 has 15 residues. CDR1 is SNHLY and CDR2 is FYNNEI in the germline V gene. CDR3 amino acids: CASSVGTWSDNEQFF. The CDR3 DNA is TGTGCCAGCAGTGTGGGGACATGGAGCGACAATGAGCAGTTCTTC.

In this sample, this clone turned up once. This chain connects TRBV10-3 to TRBJ1-2; 7 positions agree with TRBD1. The ends lost 2 bases at V and 4 bases at J; junction bases unmatched: 10. The CDR3 consists of 16 residues. CDR1 is ENHRY, CDR2 SYGVKD, per germline. The CDR3 region is CAISEKGNRGSYGYTF. CDR3 in DNA: TGTGCCATCAGTGAGAAGGGTAACAGGGGATCCTATGGCTACACCTTC.

The rearrangement uses TRBV7-6 and TRBJ2-7, with 12 bases aligning to TRBD1. CDR3 length: 17 residues. CDR1 and CDR2 (germline): SGHVS, FNYEAQ. Trimming removed 0 bases from V and 3 bases from J; junction bases left unmatched: 6. CDR3 residues: CASSLAAGTGGIYEQYF. CDR3 coding DNA: TGTGCCAGCAGCTTAGCCGCCGGGACAGGGGGCATCTACGAGCAGTACTTC.

J is TRBJ2-1 and V is TRBV6-5; no reliable D call. There are 13 residues in the CDR3. Deletions cut 8 bases from V and 8 bases from J, with 16 bases between. CDR1 and CDR2 from the germline V gene are MNHEY and SVGAGI. CDR3 protein: CASGQTRQHEQFF. The CDR3 DNA reads TGTGCCAGCGGGCAGACAAGACAACATGAGCAGTTCTTC.

This rearrangement joins TRBV6-5 to TRBJ1-1; 7 nucleotides agree with TRBD1. The V gene's germline CDR1 is MNHEY and CDR2 SVGAGI. The ends lost 0 bases at V and 0 bases at J; junction bases unmatched: 1. CDR3 length equals 15 residues. The DNA for the CDR3 is TGTGCCAGCAGTTACTCGACAGGGATGAACACTGAAGCTTTCTTT. Encoded protein: CASSYSTGMNTEAFF.

The rearrangement links TRBV5-1 to TRBJ2-1; TRBD1 agrees at 11 bases. Per germline, CDR1 SGHRS and CDR2 YFSETQ. The CDR3 consists of 16 residues. V was clipped by 0 bases and J by 4 bases; unmatched bases: 3. The CDR3 sequence: CASSLVGTGGYNEQFF. The CDR3 DNA reads as TGCGCCAGCAGCTTGGTAGGGACAGGGGGTTACAATGAGCAGTTCTTC.